The sequence of this T cell receptor beta chain was determined in a study of patients and donors after allogeneic stem cell transplantation. The CDR3 runs 14 residues. V was trimmed by 3 bases and J by 2 bases, leaving 7 bases between them. TCRdb called the RT-PCR reads again in MiXCR, with one record for every CDR3 protein. There are 30,000 to 40,000 distinct CDR3 sequences in the sample; roughly a third occur only once, and 76% lies in the top ten. This TCR came from a human donor who was either an allogeneic HSCT recipient or a stem cell or donor lymphocyte infusion donor (not recorded which). It is not recorded whose cells these are; they may come from a transplant donor. Sequencing was done on a sample of blood, either unsorted or a sorted T cell fraction (not recorded which). The rearrangement uses TRBV12-3 or TRBV12-4 and TRBJ2-2; no clear D gene. The CDR3 region is CASSFLDNTGELFF. Here the CDR3 DNA reads TGTGCCAGCAGTTTCCTAGACAACACCGGGGAGCTGTTTTTT.